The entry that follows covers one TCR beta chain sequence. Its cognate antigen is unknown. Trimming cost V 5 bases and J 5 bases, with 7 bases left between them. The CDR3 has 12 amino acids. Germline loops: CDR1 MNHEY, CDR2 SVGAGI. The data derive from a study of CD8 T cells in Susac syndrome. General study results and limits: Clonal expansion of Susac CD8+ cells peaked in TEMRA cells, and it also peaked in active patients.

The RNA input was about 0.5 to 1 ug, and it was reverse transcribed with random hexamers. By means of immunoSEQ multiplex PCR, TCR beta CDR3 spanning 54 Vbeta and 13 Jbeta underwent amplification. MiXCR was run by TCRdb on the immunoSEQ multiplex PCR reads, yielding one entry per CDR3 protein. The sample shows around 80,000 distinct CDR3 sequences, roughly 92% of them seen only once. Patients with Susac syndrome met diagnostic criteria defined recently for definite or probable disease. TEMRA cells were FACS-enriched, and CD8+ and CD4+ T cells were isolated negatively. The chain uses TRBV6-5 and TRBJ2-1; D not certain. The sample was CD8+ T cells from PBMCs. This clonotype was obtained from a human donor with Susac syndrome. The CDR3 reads CASSMGNNEQFF. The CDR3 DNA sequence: TGTGCCAGCAGTATGGGTAACAATGAGCAGTTCTTC.